This is a list of T cell receptor beta chains from one sample in a study of blood T cell repertoires in COVID-19. Assay: immunoSEQ multiplex PCR; the TCRdb copy retains only in-frame clones and omits some. The table lists under 300,000 clones, roughly 80% of them singletons. The specimen sequenced was peripheral blood. All receptors derive from a woman between 40 and 50 years old with active or convalescent COVID-19. Each CDR3 is given with its conserved first and last residue. D genes are given only for firm matches. Only part of the rows carry a size: once, few, many, or a class if the clone is expanded.

d_gene,abundance,j_gene,len,v_gene,CDR3aa,CDR3nt
TRBD1,.,TRBJ1-5,15,TRBV3-1/TRBV3-2,CASSQARGGNQPQHF,TGTGCCAGCAGCCAAGCCAGGGGGGGCAATCAGCCCCAGCATTTT
.,.,TRBJ2-3,13,TRBV9,CASSAVGADTQYF,TGTGCCAGCAGCGCCGTAGGAGCAGATACGCAGTATTTT
TRBD2,.,TRBJ2-1,16,TRBV5-1,CASSSTSGGFYNEQFF,TGCGCCAGCAGCTCGACTAGCGGGGGATTTTACAATGAGCAGTTCTTC
.,.,TRBJ2-7,14,TRBV29-1,CSVEKSGVPYEQYF,TGCAGCGTTGAAAAGTCAGGGGTCCCCTACGAGCAGTACTTC
.,.,TRBJ1-2,11,TRBV2,CASTQNYGYTF,TGTGCCAGCACTCAGAACTATGGCTACACCTTC
TRBD1,.,TRBJ1-3,18,TRBV18,CASSPYSLTGAVGNTIYF,TGTGCCAGCTCACCGTACTCTCTAACAGGGGCGGTTGGAAACACCATATATTTT
TRBD2,.,TRBJ2-1,15,TRBV7-9,CASSASGGAYNEQFF,TGTGCCAGCAGCGCTAGCGGGGGGGCCTACAATGAGCAGTTCTTC
.,once,TRBJ2-1,14,TRBV6-5,CASSGRTNYNEQFF,TGTGCCAGCAGCGGGCGGACAAACTACAATGAGCAGTTCTTC
TRBD1,few,TRBJ1-2,15,TRBV5-4,CASSQQGGVNYGYTF,TGTGCCAGCAGCCAACAGGGGGGCGTTAATTATGGCTACACCTTC
TRBD1,.,TRBJ1-6,14,TRBV7-3,CASSLGRGASPLHF,TGTGCCAGCAGCTTAGGCAGGGGGGCATCACCCCTCCACTTT
.,few,TRBJ1-5,10,TRBV27,CAFSEGPQHF,TGTGCCTTTTCGGAGGGGCCCCAGCATTTT
.,.,TRBJ1-2,14,TRBV24-1,CATSARGMDYGYTF,TGTGCCACCAGTGCTCGGGGGATGGACTATGGCTACACCTTC
TRBD2,.,TRBJ2-7,13,TRBV12-3/TRBV12-4,CASGSGGAYEQYF,TGTGCCAGCGGCAGCGGGGGGGCTTACGAGCAGTACTTC
TRBD2,.,TRBJ2-1,17,TRBV19,CASSILMPSGGDNEQFF,TGTGCCAGTAGTATTCTAATGCCTAGCGGGGGCGACAATGAGCAGTTCTTC